This passage covers 27 T cell receptor beta chains from one sample sequenced in a study of CD8 T cells in Susac syndrome (dated by TCRdb to between 2017 and 2020). The library was made by the immunoSEQ multiplex PCR assay. RNA was extracted with the RNeasy kit and 0.5 to 1 ug was reverse transcribed using random hexamers. Using fastp trimming at Q25 and MiXCR clonotype assembly, TCRdb reanalyzed the public sequencing data and kept in-frame beta chains. Entries are consolidated by CDR3 protein sequence, retaining the most common genes and DNA. The sample yields 120,000 or so distinct CDR3 sequences; roughly 96% were counted once. In total, the top ten clones hold around 0.12% of the sample. Material: CD4+ T cells from PBMCs. Receptors were obtained from a human donor in good health.

DNA of the CDR3: TGCGCCAGCAGCTGGACAGGGCTCTCCACAGATACGCAGTATTTT. Its protein product is CASSWTGLSTDTQYF. The rearrangement uses TRBV5-1 and TRBJ2-3, with 8 nucleotides matching TRBD1. The CDR3 covers 15 residues. Per the germline V gene, CDR1 is SGHRS and CDR2 is YFSETQ. With 3 bases clipped from V and 2 bases from J, the junction kept 5 bases outside the gene matches. The full variable domain, with the rest looked up from reference TRBV5-1 and TRBJ2-3, is KAGVTQTPRYLIKTRGQQVTLSCSPISGHRSVSWYQQTPGQGLQFLFEYFSETQRNKGNFPGRFSGRQFSNSRSEMNVSTLELGDSALYLCASSWTGLSTDTQYFGPGTRLTVL.

The chain links TRBV2 to TRBJ2-1; tentatively, D is TRBD1 (5 bases). The CDR3 loop spans 13 amino acids. Germline V gene data show CDR1 as SNHLY and CDR2 as FYNNEI. With 6 bases removed from V and 4 bases from J, the gap between germline ends came to 10 bases. CDR3 amino acids: CASRARTYNEQFF. DNA for the CDR3: TGTGCCAGCAGAGCCAGGACATACAATGAGCAGTTCTTC.

This chain links TRBV9 with TRBJ2-4; no definite D call. Per germline, CDR1 SGDLS and CDR2 YYNGEE. The length of the CDR3 is 14 residues. The V end lost 4 bases, the J end lost 8 bases, and 16 bases lay between the germline ends. CDR3 DNA: TGTGCCAGCAGCCCCCATCCAACACGGGACATTCAGTACTTC. It specifies CASSPHPTRDIQYF. Full variable domain (outside the CDR3, taken from reference TRBV9 and TRBJ2-4): DSGVTQTPKHLITATGQRVTLRCSPRSGDLSVYWYQQSLDQGLQFLIQYYNGEERAKGNILERFSAQQFPDLHSELNLSSLELGDSALYFCASSPHPTRDIQYFGAGTRLSVL.

This chain joins TRBV2 and TRBJ2-5, with D unclear. In germline, CDR1 is SNHLY, CDR2 FYNNEI. The CDR3 extends over 14 amino acids. V shed 4 bases and J shed 1 base, with 10 bases lying between them. As DNA, the CDR3 is TGTGCCAGCAGTGTGGGTATCATCCAAGAGACCCAGTACTTC. As protein: CASSVGIIQETQYF. Together with reference TRBV2 and TRBJ2-5, the CDR3 gives the full variable domain: EPEVTQTPSHQVTQMGQEVILRCVPISNHLYFYWYRQILGQKVEFLVSFYNNEISEKSEIFDDQFSVERPDGSNFTLKIRSTKLEDSAMYFCASSVGIIQETQYFGPGTRLLVL.

The gene calls are TRBV19 and TRBJ1-2, with D tentatively TRBD1 (5 bases). Germline lookup yields CDR1 LNHDA and CDR2 SQIVND (reference sequence). The CDR3 extends over 14 amino acids. Trimming removed 4 bases at V and 8 bases at J, with 17 bases between. CDR3 nucleotides: TGTGCCAGTAGTAGAGATAAAGGGGTTGGAGGCTACACCTTC. The encoded protein is CASSRDKGVGGYTF.

This sequence joins TRBV19 and TRBJ2-2, with a tentative D call TRBD1 (5 bases). Trimming cost V 4 bases and J 3 bases, with 9 bases left between them. The CDR3 is made up of 14 amino acids. CDR1 is LNHDA, CDR2 SQIVND, per germline (reference sequence). Written as DNA, the CDR3 is TGTGCCAGTAGTACCCGACAGCACACCGGGGAGCTGTTTTTT. Protein: CASSTRQHTGELFF.

Concerning this clonotype itself: One end of the junction does not line up with germline, which may come from a read error. CDR3 DNA: TGCGCCAGCAGCAGAACCACGACAGGCTCTGAAAACACCATATATTTT. Translating gives CASSRTTTGSENTIYF. The rearrangement uses TRBV5-1 and TRBJ1-3, with a possible D match to TRBD1 (6 bases). Looked up from germline, CDR1 is SGHRS and CDR2 is YFSETQ. The CDR3 covers 16 residues.

V is TRBV19 and J is TRBJ2-7; D is ambiguous. CDR3 length equals 11 residues. Trimming removed 10 bases at V and 3 bases at J, with 10 bases between. The germline CDR1 and CDR2 sequences are LNHDA and SQIVND (reference sequence). The CDR3 is CATGDFYEQYF. CDR3 nucleotide sequence: TGTGCCACCGGAGACTTCTACGAGCAGTACTTC.

The gene calls are TRBV27 and TRBJ1-1; 8 bases are a match to TRBD1. The CDR3 totals 16 residues. From germline, CDR1 is MNHEY and CDR2 SMNVEV (reference sequence). V lost 3 bases and J lost 5; bases outside the gene matches: 11. For the CDR3, the DNA is TGTGCCAGCAGTTTTCGACAGGGGTCGGTTGGGACTGAAGCTTTCTTT. Translated: CASSFRQGSVGTEAFF.

This CDR3 is CSAFRASKSSGANVLTF. The DNA for the CDR3 is TGCAGTGCTTTTAGGGCTTCAAAAAGCTCTGGGGCCAACGTCCTGACTTTC. The rearrangement uses TRBV20-1 and TRBJ2-6; no clear D. Looked up from germline, CDR1 is DFQATT and CDR2 is SNEGSKA (reference sequence). V lost 5 bases and J lost 0, with 17 bases in between. The CDR3 runs 17 residues.

The CDR3 nucleotides are TGTGCCAGCAGCTTAGGAACGGGACTAGCGGGAGGACCCACAGATACGCAGTATTTT. Residues: CASSLGTGLAGGPTDTQYF. The chain links TRBV7-9 to TRBJ2-3; 15 bases match TRBD2. This CDR3 is built from 19 residues. J gave up 2 bases and V 1 base, and 7 bases lay outside the gene matches. The V gene's germline CDR1 is SEHNR and CDR2 FQNEAQ (reference sequence).

This sequence joins TRBV12-3 or TRBV12-4 and TRBJ2-3, with a tentative D call TRBD2 (5 bases). The CDR3 loop spans 13 amino acids. V was cut by 6 bases and J by 7 bases, with 14 bases left in between. CDR3 in amino acids: CASSSMGVNTQYF. CDR3 nucleotides: TGTGCCAGCAGCTCGATGGGAGTAAATACGCAGTATTTT.

V and J are TRBV7-9 and TRBJ2-7, with D possibly matching TRBD1 (7 bases). In germline, CDR1 is SEHNR, CDR2 FQNEAQ (reference sequence). Trimming left V 5 bases short and J 1 base short, with 12 bases between. This CDR3 is 14 amino acids long. The CDR3 bases are TGTGCCAGCAGCCCAGGGGGGAATTCCTACGAGCAGTACTTC. It specifies CASSPGGNSYEQYF.

The chain employs TRBV29-1 and TRBJ2-1; unclear D gene. Germline V gene data show CDR1 as SQVTM and CDR2 as ANQGSEA. V was trimmed by 4 bases and J by 9 bases, leaving 7 bases between them. CDR3 length: 10 amino acids. In DNA, the CDR3 is TGCAGCGTTGGGATATCTGAGCAGTTCTTC. This encodes CSVGISEQFF.

V gene TRBV3-1 combines with J gene TRBJ1-2; TRBD1 agrees at 8 bases. The V gene's germline CDR1 is LGHDT and CDR2 YNNKEL (reference sequence). Losses at the gene ends were 3 bases for V and 4 bases for J; bases not matched to a gene: 10. The CDR3 spans 16 residues. The CDR3 reads CASSHLPGQGIYGYTF. The CDR3 nucleotides read TGTGCCAGCAGCCATCTCCCCGGACAGGGAATCTATGGCTACACCTTC. The full variable domain, in which reference TRBV3-1 and TRBJ1-2 provide the parts outside the CDR3, is DTAVSQTPKYLVTQMGNDKSIKCEQNLGHDTMYWYKQDSKKFLKIMFSYNNKELIINETVPNRFSPKSPDKAHLNLHINSLELGDSAVYFCASSHLPGQGIYGYTFGSGTRLTVV.

The genes are TRBV9 and TRBJ1-2; D call uncertain. CDR1 and CDR2 from the germline V gene are SGDLS and YYNGEE. V was cut by 4 bases and J by 2 bases, with 6 bases left in between. The CDR3 sequence is 12 residues long. This CDR3 is CASSPRNYGYTF. In DNA, the CDR3 is TGTGCCAGCAGCCCTAGAAACTATGGCTACACCTTC. Combining the CDR3 with reference TRBV9 and TRBJ1-2 gives the whole variable domain DSGVTQTPKHLITATGQRVTLRCSPRSGDLSVYWYQQSLDQGLQFLIQYYNGEERAKGNILERFSAQQFPDLHSELNLSSLELGDSALYFCASSPRNYGYTFGSGTRLTVV.

The table lists this clonotype with a count of one. J is TRBJ1-5 and V is TRBV20-1; D perhaps matches TRBD1 (6 bases). This CDR3 contains 14 residues. Per germline, CDR1 DFQATT and CDR2 SNEGSKA (reference sequence). The V end was cut by 6 bases, the J end by 5 bases, with 17 bases between. The CDR3 DNA is TGCAGTGCGGGAGGGGGGATAGGGTATCAGCCCCAGCATTTT. Translating it yields CSAGGGIGYQPQHF.

The chain employs TRBV2 and TRBJ1-4, with a possible D match to TRBD1 (5 bases). The CDR3 contains 15 residues. Germline assignment: CDR1 SNHLY and CDR2 FYNNEI. V lost 8 bases, J lost 0 bases, and 13 bases lay in between. The CDR3 spells CASSYRPATNEKLFF. DNA of the CDR3: TGTGCCAGCTCTTACAGGCCCGCAACTAATGAAAAACTGTTTTTT.

V and J are TRBV20-1 and TRBJ2-7; no definite D call. The V gene's germline CDR1 is DFQATT and CDR2 SNEGSKA (reference sequence). The CDR3 extends over 11 amino acids. Trimming cost V 6 bases and J 3 bases, with 9 bases left between them. The CDR3 spells CSATWGYEQYF. The CDR3 DNA follows: TGCAGTGCAACCTGGGGCTACGAGCAGTACTTC.

This clonotype was recorded once. The chain combines TRBV18 with TRBJ2-5, with D hard to call. Trimming took 3 bases from V and 5 from J, leaving 10 bases between them. Per germline, CDR1 KGHSH and CDR2 LQKENI. The CDR3 contains 13 residues. CDR3 region: CASSPSGEETQYF. CDR3 nucleotides: TGTGCCAGCTCACCCTCGGGCGAGGAGACCCAGTACTTC.

The gene calls are TRBV29-1 and TRBJ2-1; D gene ambiguous. Trimming removed 2 bases from V and 6 bases from J, with 17 bases in between. The germline V gene encodes CDR1 SQVTM and CDR2 ANQGSEA. The CDR3 has 15 amino acids. CDR3 coding DNA: TGCAGCGTTGAACCCCGCCCCAGTGGAATCAATGAGCAGTTCTTC. Protein: CSVEPRPSGINEQFF.

The J gene is TRBJ2-7, the V gene TRBV20-1, with D possibly TRBD1 on 6 matching bases. The CDR3 extends over 13 amino acids. V was cut by 0 bases and J by 6 bases, with 12 bases left in between. The V gene's germline CDR1 is DFQATT and CDR2 SNEGSKA (reference sequence). CDR3 loop: CSAREPQGFEQYF. CDR3 bases: TGCAGTGCTAGAGAACCACAGGGATTCGAGCAGTACTTC.

Only one count was recorded for this clonotype. A junction boundary mismatches the germline segment, possibly from a read error. This chain uses TRBV28 with TRBJ2-7; D is tentatively TRBD1 or TRBD2 (5 bases each). CDR1 and CDR2 from the germline V gene are MDHEN and SYDVKM. CDR3 length equals 14 residues. Written as DNA, the CDR3 is TGTGCCAGCCTACCGGGACCTCCGGCGTACGGGCAGTACTTC. This sequence encodes CASLPGPPAYGQYF.

This clonotype was counted once. V gene TRBV29-1 combines with J gene TRBJ1-3; D uncertain. Trimming left V 5 bases short and J 4 bases short, with 12 bases between. The CDR3 contains 13 residues. Germline V gene data show CDR1 as SQVTM and CDR2 as ANQGSEA. The CDR3, as DNA: TGCAGCGTTACTGGATCTCCAGGAAACACCATATATTTT. Its translation is CSVTGSPGNTIYF.

The chain uses TRBV15 and TRBJ2-7; perhaps TRBD1 as D (6 bases). Germline loops: CDR1 LNHNV, CDR2 YYDKDF (reference sequence). The CDR3 runs 15 residues. V was clipped by 4 bases and J by 3 bases, with 16 bases between them. CDR3 bases: TGTGCCACCAGCATCGAGTACAGGGCGGGCTACGAGCAGTACTTC. It specifies CATSIEYRAGYEQYF.

The chain carries TRBV7-8 and TRBJ2-5; TRBD1 might be the D (7 bases). Germline values: CDR1 SGHVS, CDR2 FQNEAQ. Trimming removed 5 bases at V and 5 bases at J, with 18 bases between. The CDR3 extends over 15 amino acids. DNA of the CDR3: TGTGCCAGCAGCCCAGGGGGGAGGATCGCGGAGACCCAGTACTTC. Translated, it gives CASSPGGRIAETQYF.

V usage is TRBV2 and J usage is TRBJ1-2; D call uncertain. Per germline, CDR1 SNHLY and CDR2 FYNNEI. CDR3 length: 13 residues. With 5 bases removed from V and 2 bases from J, the gap between germline ends came to 9 bases. The DNA for the CDR3 is TGTGCCAGCAGTCAAAAGGGAAACTATGGCTACACCTTC. It encodes CASSQKGNYGYTF.